The 21 T cell receptor beta chains given below trace back to one sample, sequenced in a study of blood T cell repertoires in COVID-19 (dated by TCRdb to 2020 to 2021). Library prep was done by the immunoSEQ multiplex PCR assay. TCRdb limited this immuneACCESS table to in-frame rearrangements with V and J called. A share of clones is missing; checked studies link under half to unresolved V genes, and the rest is unexplained. This sample holds about 220,000 clones; roughly 80% were observed only once. The ten largest account for around 7.3% of the sample. The sample was peripheral blood. The receptors were sampled from a woman aged 65 to 85 with acute or convalescent COVID-19.

The chain recombines TRBV1 with TRBJ1-4; the table's D call, TRBD1, has no DNA check behind it. TRBV1 corresponds to a pseudogene. The CDR3 consists of 19 residues. CDR3 sequence reads: CTSRRTRLNGKPVPEKLFF. CDR3 nucleotides: TGCACCAGCAGGCGTACCAGGTTAAACGGAAAGCCGGTACCTGAAAAACTGTTTTTT.

The J gene is TRBJ2-3, the V gene TRBV7-6; 8 nucleotides agree with TRBD1. V lost 0 bases, J lost 1 base, and 3 bases stayed unmatched. The germline V gene has CDR1 SGHVS and CDR2 FNYEAQ. This CDR3 comprises 16 residues. This CDR3 is CASSLAPQGGTDTQYF. The DNA of the CDR3 is TGTGCCAGCAGCTTAGCCCCACAGGGGGGCACAGATACGCAGTATTTT.

This clone was observed a single time. CDR3 residues: CASSIPGQGGIYGYTF. CDR3 sequence (DNA): TGTGCCAGTAGTATTCCCGGACAGGGAGGAATCTATGGCTACACCTTC. The chain uses TRBV19 and TRBJ1-2; 8 bases line up with TRBD1. There are 16 residues in the CDR3. V dropped 3 bases and J dropped 4; count of bases not matched to a gene: 10. Germline V gene sequence: CDR1 LNHDA, CDR2 SQIVND (reference sequence).

This chain links TRBV7-2 with TRBJ2-1, with D hard to call. Germline CDR1 and CDR2: SGHTA and FQGNSA. This CDR3 comprises 12 residues. Deletions cut 5 bases from V and 10 bases from J, with 12 bases between. CDR3 sequence (DNA): TGTGCCAGCAGCGCCCGCTCGCGAGAGCAGTTCTTC. Translated, it gives CASSARSREQFF. The full variable domain, completed using reference TRBV7-2 and TRBJ2-1, is GAGVSQSPSNKVTEKGKDVELRCDPISGHTALYWYRQSLGQGLEFLIYFQGNSAPDKSGLPSDRFSAERTGGSVSTLTIQRTQQEDSAVYLCASSARSREQFFGPGTRLTVL.

The sample holds one count of this clone. The CDR3 coding sequence is TGTGCCAGCAGTCTAGCGGGGGACACCGGGGAGCTGTTTTTT. It is translated as CASSLAGDTGELFF. V and J are TRBV28 and TRBJ2-2; 10 bases match TRBD2. The CDR3 totals 14 residues. In germline, CDR1 is MDHEN, CDR2 SYDVKM. V lost 5 bases, J lost 3 bases, and 0 bases stayed unmatched.

This chain uses TRBV19 with TRBJ2-3; 9 bases align to TRBD1. CDR1 and CDR2 (germline): LNHDA, SQIVND (reference sequence). V was pared by 5 bases and J by 4 bases, with 13 bases of the junction left unmatched. This CDR3 spans 17 amino acids. The CDR3 DNA is TGTGCCAGTAGTCCCCTCCACCGGGACAGGGACGCAGATACGCAGTATTTT. Translating gives CASSPLHRDRDADTQYF.

This clone showed up just a few times. The V call is TRBV3-1 (or the pseudogene TRBV3-2), the J call TRBJ1-2; TRBD1 matches 9 bases. CDR3 length: 15 residues. Germline V gene lookup returns CDR1 LGHDT and CDR2 YNNKEL (reference sequence). Trimming at V came to 4 bases and at J to 3 bases, leaving 6 bases not matched to a gene. Here the CDR3 DNA reads TGTGCCAGCAGCCTACACGGACAGGGGTACTATGGCTACACCTTC. This sequence encodes CASSLHGQGYYGYTF.

The chain uses TRBV6-1 and TRBJ1-6; TRBD1 might be the D (5 bases). This CDR3 region has 15 residues. V lost 0 bases and J lost 6, with 9 bases in between. The V gene's germline CDR1 is MNHNS and CDR2 SASEGT. The CDR3 DNA is TGTGCCAGCAGTGAAGCGGGGGGAGGTAATTCACCCCTCCACTTT. It translates to CASSEAGGGNSPLHF.

The chain employs TRBV9 and TRBJ2-7; 7 positions agree with TRBD2. Germline V CDR1 and CDR2: SGDLS, YYNGEE. This CDR3 region has 14 residues. Unmatched junction bases numbered 11, after V lost 4 bases and J lost 7 bases. CDR3 loop: CASSQSLAVGEQYF. DNA of the CDR3: TGTGCCAGCAGCCAAAGCCTAGCGGTAGGTGAGCAGTACTTC.

This chain's CDR3 is CASRLLAKNIQYF. The CDR3 nucleotides are TGTGCCAGCAGACTTCTAGCCAAAAACATTCAGTACTTC. The chain uses TRBV5-5 and TRBJ2-4, with D unclear. Between the trimmed V and J ends, which lost 5 bases and 0 bases, there was a span of 6 bases. The CDR3 has 13 amino acids. CDR1 is SGHKS, CDR2 YYEKEE, per germline (reference sequence).

The chain recombines TRBV24-1 with TRBJ2-1; 14 bases line up with TRBD2. The germline gives CDR1 KGHDR, CDR2 SFDVKD. With V trimmed by 6 bases and J by 10 bases, 7 bases remained unmatched. The CDR3 length is 15 residues. CDR3 protein: CATSSTSGGAREQFF. CDR3 bases: TGTGCCACCAGTTCGACTAGCGGGGGGGCCAGGGAGCAGTTCTTC.

This clone is a singleton in its sample. The CDR3 loop is CASSHPSGGANEQFF. The CDR3 nucleotides read TGTGCCAGCAGCCACCCTAGCGGGGGGGCCAATGAGCAGTTCTTC. This rearrangement joins TRBV7-8 to TRBJ2-1, with TRBD2 matching over 12 bases. The germline gives CDR1 SGHVS, CDR2 FQNEAQ. CDR3 length: 15 amino acids. Trimming cost V 5 bases and J 6 bases; bases outside gene matches: 5.

This clone was counted a few times. The junction departs from the called germline gene at one end, perhaps through a read error. The chain joins TRBV5-6 to TRBJ2-3; 9 nucleotides agree with TRBD2. The CDR3 sequence is 17 residues long. Germline CDR1 and CDR2: SGHDT and YYEEEE. Written as DNA, the CDR3 is TGTGCCAGCAGCCCTATGGGGGCCGGGACTAGCAGAGATACGCAGTATTTT. As protein: CASSPMGAGTSRDTQYF.

The CDR3 sequence is CASSRDTNEKLFF. In DNA form, the CDR3 reads TGTGCCAGCAGCCGGGACACGAATGAAAAACTGTTTTTT. V is TRBV6-5 and J is TRBJ1-4; possibly TRBD1 for D (6 bases). Trimming pared 6 bases from V and 5 bases from J, leaving 10 bases between. The germline gives CDR1 MNHEY, CDR2 SVGAGI. The CDR3 runs 13 residues.

This clone appeared a few times. V is TRBV2 and J is TRBJ1-5; 9 nucleotides align to TRBD1. The CDR3 spans 15 residues. V shed 6 bases, J shed 7 bases, and the junction held 10 bases outside the gene matches. Germline assignment: CDR1 SNHLY and CDR2 FYNNEI. CDR3 region: CASRSQGANSQPQHF. CDR3 nucleotides: TGTGCCAGCAGATCACAGGGGGCTAACAGCCAGCCCCAGCATTTT.

The V call is TRBV29-1, the J call TRBJ2-3; TRBD2 matches at 16 bases. Per the germline V gene, CDR1 is SQVTM and CDR2 is ANQGSEA. This CDR3 comprises 17 residues. This CDR3 is CSSSLGLAGGGTDTQYF. As DNA, the CDR3 is TGCAGTTCTAGCCTGGGACTAGCGGGGGGGGGCACAGATACGCAGTATTTT.

The rearrangement joins TRBV24-1 to TRBJ2-1; 8 bases fit TRBD2. V lost 4 bases, J lost 6 bases, and 13 bases stayed unmatched. CDR1 KGHDR and CDR2 SFDVKD come from the germline V gene. The CDR3 is made up of 17 amino acids. The CDR3 loop is CATSDRGGGGPSNEQFF. Written as DNA, the CDR3 is TGTGCCACCAGTGACCGGGGGGGCGGGGGGCCCTCCAATGAGCAGTTCTTC.

The rearrangement joins TRBV14 to TRBJ1-1; no clear D. Trimming shortened V by 5 bases and J by 0 bases, and 7 bases separated the two germline ends. CDR1 is SGHDN, CDR2 FVKESK, per germline. The CDR3 sequence is 13 residues long. The CDR3, as DNA: TGTGCCAGCAGCGAAAGCATGAACACTGAAGCTTTCTTT. It codes for CASSESMNTEAFF.

This chain joins TRBV6-5 and TRBJ2-3; D is possibly TRBD2 (5 bases). The CDR3 is 15 amino acids. Trimming cost V 6 bases and J 4 bases, with 17 bases left between them. Germline CDR1 and CDR2: MNHEY and SVGAGI. CDR3 DNA sequence: TGTGCCAGCAGGAGGACTGAGGGAACCGCAGATACGCAGTATTTT. Protein product: CASRRTEGTADTQYF.

V and J are TRBV7-6 and TRBJ2-3, with 7 bases identical to TRBD2. Trimming removed 2 bases from V and 0 bases from J; junction bases left unmatched: 5. The length of the CDR3 is 16 residues. Germline V CDR1 and CDR2: SGHVS, FNYEAQ. CDR3 sequence reads: CASSLSSGQSTDTQYF. Written as DNA, the CDR3 is TGTGCCAGCAGCTTAAGTAGCGGGCAGAGCACAGATACGCAGTATTTT. The whole variable domain, remainder taken from reference TRBV7-6 and TRBJ2-3, is GAGVSQSPRYKVTKRGQDVALRCDPISGHVSLYWYRQALGQGPEFLTYFNYEAQQDKSGLPNDRFSAERPEGSISTLTIQRTEQRDSAMYRCASSLSSGQSTDTQYFGPGTRLTVL.

V usage is TRBV6-5 and J usage is TRBJ2-3, with D maybe TRBD2 (7 bases). The CDR3 extends over 13 amino acids. Between the trimmed V and J ends, which lost 7 bases and 2 bases, there was a span of 10 bases. In germline, CDR1 is MNHEY, CDR2 SVGAGI. CDR3 nucleotide sequence: TGTGCCAGCAAGGGGGGGGACACAGATACGCAGTATTTT. This encodes CASKGGDTDTQYF.